These 12 T cell receptor beta chains share one sample of origin, sequenced in a study of T-cell reconstitution after alpha-beta-depleted transplantation in children. For TCRbeta, the library was prepared with unique molecular identifiers. TCRdb re-derived calls from the PCR reads in MiXCR, one entry per CDR3 protein. This sample has about 440,000 distinct CDR3 sequences, with approximately 41% found just once. The sequences come from PBMCs, collected before TCRalphabeta/CD19-depleted stem cell transplant. The source is a girl aged 2 to 9 with aplastic anemia, due to receive a stem cell transplant.

In its sample, this clonotype was seen many times. CDR3 bases: TGTGCCAGCAGCTTACTAAACACCATATATTTT. It is translated as CASSLLNTIYF. The rearrangement links TRBV11-2 to TRBJ1-3; D ambiguous. Germline V lookup: CDR1 SGHAT, CDR2 FQNNGV. Trimming stripped 2 bases from V and 6 bases from J, with 2 bases between. This CDR3 spans 11 amino acids.

Ten or more counts support this clonotype. The chain links TRBV7-2 to TRBJ2-7; D is unresolved. There are 12 residues in the CDR3. Germline assignment: CDR1 SGHTA and CDR2 FQGNSA. Between the trimmed V and J ends, which lost 0 bases and 6 bases, there was a span of 6 bases. CDR3 loop: CASSLARVEQYF. Here the CDR3 DNA reads TGTGCCAGCAGCTTAGCAAGGGTCGAGCAGTACTTC.

The rearrangement uses TRBV15 and TRBJ1-1; D is unclear. Germline loops: CDR1 LNHNV, CDR2 YYDKDF (reference sequence). The CDR3 runs to 15 residues. Trimming shortened V by 1 base and J by 0 bases, and 9 bases separated the two germline ends. This CDR3 is CATSRARRVNTEAFF. CDR3 bases: TGTGCCACCAGCAGAGCGAGGCGGGTGAACACTGAAGCTTTCTTT.

The chain combines TRBV9 with TRBJ1-1; no clear D gene. Germline CDR1 reads SGDLS; CDR2 reads YYNGEE. The CDR3 loop spans 13 amino acids. V was trimmed by 3 bases and J by 1 base, leaving 7 bases between them. The CDR3 DNA sequence: TGTGCCAGCAGCGGGGCCTCGAACACTGAAGCTTTCTTT. Its protein product is CASSGASNTEAFF.

The V call is TRBV20-1, the J call TRBJ2-3, with D possibly being TRBD2 (6 bases). From germline, CDR1 is DFQATT and CDR2 SNEGSKA (reference sequence). V lost 4 bases to trimming and J lost 9 bases, with 23 bases between them. This CDR3 comprises 15 residues. The CDR3 protein is CSATSTGRGIDTQYF. The CDR3 DNA reads TGCAGTGCTACCTCAACCGGGAGAGGTATCGACACGCAGTATTTT.

This chain uses TRBV28 with TRBJ1-3; no clear D. The germline V gene has CDR1 MDHEN and CDR2 SYDVKM. V gave up 5 bases and J gave up 11 bases, with 28 bases separating them. The CDR3 length is 17 residues. CDR3 DNA: TGTGCCAGCAGTCCCTCATCGGGTGGTCCTACGGGGAAGGCCATATATTTT. Amino acid sequence: CASSPSSGGPTGKAIYF. Variable domain in full (rest from reference TRBV28 and TRBJ1-3): DVKVTQSSRYLVKRTGEKVFLECVQDMDHENMFWYRQDPGLGLRLIYFSYDVKMKEKGDIPEGYSVSREKKERFSLILESASTNQTSMYLCASSPSSGGPTGKAIYFGEGSWLTVV.

This clonotype was observed a few times. This chain uses TRBV20-1 with TRBJ1-1, with D unresolved. This CDR3 contains 12 residues. From germline, CDR1 is DFQATT and CDR2 SNEGSKA (reference sequence). Between the trimmed V and J ends, which lost 5 bases and 2 bases, there was a span of 9 bases. In nucleotides, the CDR3 is TGCAGTGCTTACAGACGCAACACTGAAGCTTTCTTT. Protein sequence: CSAYRRNTEAFF.

The chain couples TRBV20-1 to TRBJ1-1; no reliable D call. V was shortened by 5 bases and J by 5 bases, with 9 bases between the two germline ends. The CDR3 runs 11 residues. Germline values: CDR1 DFQATT, CDR2 SNEGSKA (reference sequence). DNA of the CDR3: TGCAGTGCTGGGTCGGGAACTGAAGCTTTCTTT. Its translation is CSAGSGTEAFF.

As DNA, the CDR3 is TGCGCCAGCAGCGACATCTTGGGCGAGAACGAGCAGTACTTC. Protein sequence: CASSDILGENEQYF. The V gene is TRBV4-1, the J gene TRBJ2-7; D is uncertain. Trimming pared 5 bases from V and 5 bases from J, leaving 16 bases between. CDR3 length: 14 amino acids. The germline V gene encodes CDR1 MGHRA and CDR2 YSYEKL.

This chain joins TRBV3-1 and TRBJ2-3; TRBD2 agrees at 7 bases. The CDR3 length is 16 residues. Germline CDR1 is LGHDT and CDR2 is YNNKEL (reference sequence). J was trimmed by 1 base and V by 1 base; bases with no gene match: 5. The CDR3 region is CASSQVFGGGTDTQYF. The CDR3 coding sequence is TGTGCCAGCAGCCAAGTATTTGGGGGGGGCACAGATACGCAGTATTTT.

This clonotype has ten or more counts. This chain joins TRBV6-5 and TRBJ1-4; D unresolved. V lost 8 bases and J 0 bases, leaving 13 bases between the germline ends. Germline V gene lookup returns CDR1 MNHEY and CDR2 SVGAGI. This CDR3 is 15 amino acids long. The CDR3 sequence is CASAARDATNEKLFF. The CDR3 nucleotides read TGTGCCAGCGCGGCCAGAGATGCAACTAATGAAAAACTGTTTTTT.

The chain uses TRBV4-2 and TRBJ2-2, with 10 positions matching TRBD1. Germline V gene lookup returns CDR1 LGHNA and CDR2 YNFKEQ. V lost 0 bases and J lost 4; bases outside the gene matches: 8. This CDR3 is 18 amino acids long. DNA of the CDR3: TGTGCCAGCAGCCAAGAAAGGGGACAGGGGAGGGCCACCGGGGAGCTGTTTTTT. Translated: CASSQERGQGRATGELFF.